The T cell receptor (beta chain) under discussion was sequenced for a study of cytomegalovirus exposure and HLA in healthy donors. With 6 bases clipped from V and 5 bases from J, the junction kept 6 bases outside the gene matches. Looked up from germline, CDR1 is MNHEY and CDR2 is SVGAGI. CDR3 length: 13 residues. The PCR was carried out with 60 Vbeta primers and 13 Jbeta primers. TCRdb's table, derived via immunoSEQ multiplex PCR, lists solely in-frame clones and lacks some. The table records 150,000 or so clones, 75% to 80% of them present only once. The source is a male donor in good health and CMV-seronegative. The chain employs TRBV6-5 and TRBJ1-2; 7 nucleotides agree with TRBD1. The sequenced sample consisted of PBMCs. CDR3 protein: CASRRDSLYGYTF. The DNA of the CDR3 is TGTGCCAGCAGGCGGGACAGTTTATATGGCTACACCTTC.